This T cell receptor beta chain was identified during a study of lung T cells in sarcoidosis with Löfgren's syndrome. General study findings and limits: These T cells were suggested, not shown, to recognize a putative antigen. The most expanded V genes in Löfgren's patients were reportedly TRAV12-1 and TRBV2.

V trimming: 3 bases; J trimming: 5 bases; junction bases outside the gene matches: 5. The CDR3 is 14 amino acids. Germline CDR1 SGHRS, CDR2 YFSETQ. TCRdb reanalysed the reads using MiXCR and keeps one entry per CDR3 protein. The sample includes more than 8,000 distinct CDR3 sequences, 15% to 20% of them seen just once. This clonotype appeared many times. Its specificity is not known. Material: CD4+ T cells from bronchoalveolar lavage. The chain couples TRBV5-1 to TRBJ2-3, with TRBD2 identical over 8 bases. This TCR derives from a human donor with sarcoidosis (Löfgren's syndrome or another form), or a control subject (not recorded which). The CDR3: CASSWGLGEDTQYF. CDR3 nucleotides: TGCGCCAGCAGCTGGGGACTAGGGGAAGATACGCAGTATTTT.